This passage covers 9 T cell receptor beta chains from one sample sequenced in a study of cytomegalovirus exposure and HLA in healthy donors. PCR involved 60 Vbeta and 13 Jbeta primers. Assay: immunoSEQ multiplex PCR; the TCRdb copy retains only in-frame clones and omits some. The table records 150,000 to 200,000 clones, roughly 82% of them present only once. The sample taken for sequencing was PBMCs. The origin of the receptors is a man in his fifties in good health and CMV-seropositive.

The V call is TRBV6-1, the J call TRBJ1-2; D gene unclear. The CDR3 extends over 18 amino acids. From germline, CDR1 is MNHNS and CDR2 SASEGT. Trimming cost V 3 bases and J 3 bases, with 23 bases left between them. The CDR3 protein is CASSDGLGRANRDYGYTF. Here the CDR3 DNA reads TGTGCCAGCAGTGATGGACTAGGACGGGCAAACCGGGACTATGGCTACACCTTC.

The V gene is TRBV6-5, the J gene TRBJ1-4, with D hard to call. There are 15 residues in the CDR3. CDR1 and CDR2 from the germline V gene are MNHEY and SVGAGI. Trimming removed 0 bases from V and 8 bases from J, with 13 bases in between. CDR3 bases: TGTGCCAGCAGTTACTCGGGTTCAATCGGGGAAAAACTGTTTTTT. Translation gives CASSYSGSIGEKLFF.

CDR3 sequence reads: CASSDSGGAYNEQFF. DNA of the CDR3: TGTGCCAGCAGTGACTCGGGGGGGGCCTACAATGAGCAGTTCTTC. The chain joins TRBV2 to TRBJ2-1, with 8 bases aligning to TRBD2. The CDR3 loop spans 15 amino acids. CDR1 and CDR2 from the germline V gene are SNHLY and FYNNEI. Unmatched junction bases numbered 3, after V lost 3 bases and J lost 2 bases.

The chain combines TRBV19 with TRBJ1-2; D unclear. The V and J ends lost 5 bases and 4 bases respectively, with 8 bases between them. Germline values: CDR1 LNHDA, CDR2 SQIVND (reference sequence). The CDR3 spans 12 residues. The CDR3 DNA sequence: TGTGCCAGTAGTTACCGGGGCTATGGCTACACCTTC. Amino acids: CASSYRGYGYTF.

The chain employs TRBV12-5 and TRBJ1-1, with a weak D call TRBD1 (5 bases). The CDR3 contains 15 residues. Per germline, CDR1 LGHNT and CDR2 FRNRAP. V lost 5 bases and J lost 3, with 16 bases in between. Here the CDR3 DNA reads TGTGCTAGTGGTAGGAGAGGTGGGGCGGACACTGAAGCTTTCTTT. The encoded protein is CASGRRGGADTEAFF.

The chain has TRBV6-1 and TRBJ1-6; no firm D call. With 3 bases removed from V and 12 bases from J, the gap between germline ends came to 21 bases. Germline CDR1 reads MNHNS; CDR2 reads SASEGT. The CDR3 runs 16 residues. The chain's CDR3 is CASSDTLSTRGRPLHF. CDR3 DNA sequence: TGTGCCAGCAGTGACACCCTAAGCACCAGAGGGAGACCCCTCCACTTT.

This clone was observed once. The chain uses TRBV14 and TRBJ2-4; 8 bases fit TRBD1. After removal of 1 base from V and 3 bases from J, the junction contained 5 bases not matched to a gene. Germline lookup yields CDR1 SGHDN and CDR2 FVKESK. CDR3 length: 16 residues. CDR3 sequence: CASSQAGGVVKNIQYF. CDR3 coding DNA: TGTGCCAGCAGCCAAGCAGGGGGCGTCGTCAAAAACATTCAGTACTTC.

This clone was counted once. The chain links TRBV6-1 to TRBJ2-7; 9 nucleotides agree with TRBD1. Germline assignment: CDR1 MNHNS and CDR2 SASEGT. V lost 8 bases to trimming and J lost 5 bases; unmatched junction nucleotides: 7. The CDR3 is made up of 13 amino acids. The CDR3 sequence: CASGPGQGNEQYV. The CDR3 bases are TGTGCCAGCGGACCGGGACAGGGAAACGAGCAGTACGTC.

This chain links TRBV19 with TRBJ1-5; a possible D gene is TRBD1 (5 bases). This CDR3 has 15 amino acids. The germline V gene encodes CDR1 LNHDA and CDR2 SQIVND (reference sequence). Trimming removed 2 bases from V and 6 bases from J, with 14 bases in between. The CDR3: CASSIQGGFGQPQHF. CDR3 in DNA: TGTGCCAGTAGTATACAGGGAGGATTTGGTCAGCCCCAGCATTTT. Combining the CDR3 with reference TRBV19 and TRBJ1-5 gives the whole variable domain DGGITQSPKYLFRKEGQNVTLSCEQNLNHDAMYWYRQDPGQGLRLIYYSQIVNDFQKGDIAEGYSVSREKKESFPLTVTSAQKNPTAFYLCASSIQGGFGQPQHFGDGTRLSIL.